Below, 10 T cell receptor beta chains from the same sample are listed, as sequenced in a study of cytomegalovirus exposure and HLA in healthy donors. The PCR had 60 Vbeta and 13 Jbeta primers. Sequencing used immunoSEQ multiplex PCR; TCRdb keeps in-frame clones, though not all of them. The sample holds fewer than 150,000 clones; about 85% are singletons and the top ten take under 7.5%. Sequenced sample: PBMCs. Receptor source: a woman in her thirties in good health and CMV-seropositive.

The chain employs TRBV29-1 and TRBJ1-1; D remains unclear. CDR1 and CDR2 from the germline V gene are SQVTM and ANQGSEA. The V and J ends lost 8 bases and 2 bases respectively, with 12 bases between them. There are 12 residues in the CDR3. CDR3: CSSGVGNTEAFF. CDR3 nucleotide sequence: TGCAGCTCCGGGGTTGGAAACACTGAAGCTTTCTTT.

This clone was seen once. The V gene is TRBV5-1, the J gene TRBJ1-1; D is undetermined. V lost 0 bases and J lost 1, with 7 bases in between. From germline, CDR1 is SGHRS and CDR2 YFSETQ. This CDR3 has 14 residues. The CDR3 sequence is CASSLVGRNTEAFF. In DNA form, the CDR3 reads TGCGCCAGCAGCTTGGTGGGGAGGAACACTGAAGCTTTCTTT.

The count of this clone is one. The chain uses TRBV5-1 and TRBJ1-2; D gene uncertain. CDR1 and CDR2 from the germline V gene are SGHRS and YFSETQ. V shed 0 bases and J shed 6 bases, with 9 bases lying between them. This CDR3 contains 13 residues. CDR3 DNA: TGCGCCAGCAGCTTGGGGCGGGTAGATGGCTACACCTTC. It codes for CASSLGRVDGYTF.

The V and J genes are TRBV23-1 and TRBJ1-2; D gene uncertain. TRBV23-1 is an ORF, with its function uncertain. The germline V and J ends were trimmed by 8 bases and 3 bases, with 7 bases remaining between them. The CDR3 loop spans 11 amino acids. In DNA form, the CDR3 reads TGCGCCAGCGGCCGCCACTATGGCTACACCTTC. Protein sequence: CASGRHYGYTF.

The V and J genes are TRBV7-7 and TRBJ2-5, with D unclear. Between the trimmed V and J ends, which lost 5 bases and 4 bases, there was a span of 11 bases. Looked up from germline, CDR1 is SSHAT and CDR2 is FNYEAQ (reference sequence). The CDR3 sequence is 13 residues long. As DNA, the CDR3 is TGTGCCAGCAGCGTGATGCAGCGAGAGACCCAGTACTTC. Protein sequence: CASSVMQRETQYF.

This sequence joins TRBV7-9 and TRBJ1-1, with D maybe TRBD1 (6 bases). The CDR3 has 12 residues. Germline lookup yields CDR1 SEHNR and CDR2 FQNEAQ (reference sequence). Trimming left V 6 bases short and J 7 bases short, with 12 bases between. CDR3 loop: CASRQGGGEAFF. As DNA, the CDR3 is TGTGCCAGCAGACAGGGCGGAGGTGAAGCTTTCTTT.

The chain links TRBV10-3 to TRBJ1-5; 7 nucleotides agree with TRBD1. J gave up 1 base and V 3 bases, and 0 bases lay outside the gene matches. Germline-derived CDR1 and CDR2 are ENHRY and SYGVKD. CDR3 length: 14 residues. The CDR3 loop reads CAISDRGSNQPQHF. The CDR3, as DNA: TGTGCCATCAGTGACAGGGGGAGCAATCAGCCCCAGCATTTT.

CDR3 DNA: TGTGCCAGCATGTTACAGGGGGCTTCTCCCACTGGGGCCAACGTCCTGACTTTC. Translated, it gives CASMLQGASPTGANVLTF. The rearrangement uses TRBV27 and TRBJ2-6; 9 bases fit TRBD1. Germline V gene lookup returns CDR1 MNHEY and CDR2 SMNVEV (reference sequence). The CDR3 spans 18 residues. The ends lost 7 bases at V and 2 bases at J; junction bases unmatched: 12.

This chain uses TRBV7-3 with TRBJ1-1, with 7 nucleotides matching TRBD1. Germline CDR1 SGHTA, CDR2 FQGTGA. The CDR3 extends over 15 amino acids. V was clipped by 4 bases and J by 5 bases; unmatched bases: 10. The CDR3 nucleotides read TGTGCCAGCAGCTCTTCCAGGGGGGTAGGGACTGAAGCTTTCTTT. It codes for CASSSSRGVGTEAFF.

CDR3 sequence (DNA): TGTGCCAGCTCACTAAGCAGGGTAAGCTCCTACAATGAGCAGTTCTTC. It yields the protein CASSLSRVSSYNEQFF. The gene calls are TRBV18 and TRBJ2-1; a weak D match, TRBD1 (5 bases). Per germline, CDR1 KGHSH and CDR2 LQKENI. The germline V and J ends were trimmed by 4 bases and 0 bases, with 13 bases remaining between them. This CDR3 comprises 16 residues.